The source of this TCR beta chain is a study of blood T cell repertoires in COVID-19. Whole-study context: Researchers got acute and convalescent COVID-19 samples from the United States, Italy and Spain. PBMCs, B-cell-depleted T cells, or T cells provided the cDNA or gDNA that made up the material.

The CDR3 is made up of 14 amino acids. V was clipped by 5 bases and J by 6 bases, with 16 bases between them. Germline-derived CDR1 and CDR2 are SGHVS and FQNEAQ. Per the original data handling: Counts of nucleated cells, estimated from reference gene primer amplification, were obtained. Clones were read by immunoSEQ multiplex PCR, and TCRdb kept only the in-frame ones, dropping some. D and trimming were read from the DNA, whereas the V and J calls and clone size are those reported in that table. Found here are 60,000 to 65,000 clones, roughly three quarters of them singletons; the top ten hold over 20%.

The receptor was derived from a woman of 80 years or more with active or convalescent COVID-19. The sample consisted of peripheral blood. The chain carries TRBV7-8 and TRBJ1-1; D is ambiguous. CDR3 DNA: TGTGCCAGCAGCCTCCGTACGGGGATCGCTGAAGCTTTCTTT. This gives the protein CASSLRTGIAEAFF.